This T cell receptor (beta chain) was recorded in a study of identical twins (dated by TCRdb to the mid-2010s). Broadly, across the study: To test whether fetal clonotypes persist, the study used deep sequencing on TCR alpha and beta repertoires from monozygotic twins, unrelated adults of various ages, and cord blood. To rule out contamination, the twin experiments were replicated at different times with different library preparation protocols.

Every donor was a healthy Caucasian. Three pairs of female monozygotic twins, all aged about 18 to 29 years, made up the twin cohort. Peripheral blood mononuclear cells were used as the source from which RNA for TCR libraries was isolated. Library preparation employed 5' RACE. TCRdb lists the instrument as Illumina HiSeq 2000. Template switching added a universal primer binding site, and the final cDNA carried a unique molecular identifier that allowed TCR cDNA molecules to be counted accurately. First-strand cDNA for TCR alpha and beta chains was synthesized from specific primers in the conserved constant-segment region. To control for contamination, each cDNA library was double barcoded with a SMART-Mk sample barcode plus Illumina barcodes. TruSeq adapter sequences and Illumina sample barcodes were added in two successive PCR steps. Sequencing of the TCR alpha and beta cDNA libraries was done on the Illumina HiSeq platform using custom primers. On the authors' methods: MiGEC was used to process raw reads and extract unique molecular identifiers, and MiXCR was used to find CDR3 positions. Recombination models were inferred per individual with the repgenHMM and IGoR tools using an EM algorithm. Shared clonotypes were analyzed with the tcR package in R, and sharing was normalized by the product of cloneset sizes. Out-of-frame nonproductive sequences were analyzed to study raw recombination free of thymic and clonal selection effects. TCRdb cleaned the public reads at Q25 with fastp, built clones with MiXCR and kept in-frame beta chains. One record per CDR3 amino acid sequence lists the most common genes and DNA. These V and J calls are TCRdb output, not the study's own analysis. The sample data list about 660,000 distinct CDR3 sequences, and around 8.6% of these were observed just once. Approximately 0.96% of the sample lies in the top ten.

This clonotype was recorded a few times. No antigen is known for it. Base qualities are not at hand, and no much larger clone is one base apart. V is pared back by 4 bases and J by 3 bases, with 15 bases lying between the germline termini. Via the germline V gene, CDR1 is MDHEN and CDR2 SYDVKM. Taken from cysteine to phenylalanine, the CDR3 has 15 residues. The entry retains the CDR3 DNA only, 45 bases that are in frame from base 1. General study outcomes and caveats: Zero-insertion analyses could be partly confounded by invariant T cells such as MAIT and iNKT, though diverse VJ usage argued against such confounding for most clonotypes. Out-of-frame TCR alpha sequences shared between twins showed an excess of low generation-probability sequences compared with coincidental sharing between unrelated individuals. Abundant cord blood beta clonotypes had fewer insertions, young adult naive repertoires showed a similar but weaker trend, and memory repertoires showed no such trend. Excess twin sharing in beta out-of-frame sequences was weaker because fewer shared sequences lowered the signal-to-noise ratio. Out-of-frame TCR alpha sharing in monozygotic twins was systematically underestimated by recombination models, whereas sharing between unrelated individuals was in agreement with the recombination models. Conclusions relied on cross-sectional statistical analysis, since the same donors could not be followed over many years.

The sample was also linked to a second study, of yellow fever vaccine responses in identical twins. That second report states: The authors reported that the T cell response to vaccination in identical twins appeared partly convergent and partly personalized. Focusing on identical twins, the study followed the T cell clones that responded to the vaccine, and did so with precision.

The sequence links TRBV28 to TRBJ1-2; TRBD1 is possibly the D segment (6 matching bases). This clonotype was obtained from a woman between 18 and 29 years old in good health. Sequencing input: PBMCs. The CDR3 region reads CASSYGGGWDYGYTF. In nucleotides, the sequence is TGTGCCAGCAGTTATGGGGGCGGCTGGGACTATGGCTACACCTTC.